The clone carrying this TCR beta chain showed up just a few times. This CDR3 has 14 amino acids. Trimming removed 5 bases from V and 4 bases from J; junction bases left unmatched: 6. CDR1 and CDR2 (germline): SGHDT, YYEEEE. Resolution of symptoms, clearance, or two negative PCRs was present in recovered Cohort 3 donors. These data come from a study of blood T cell repertoires in COVID-19. Generated by immunoSEQ multiplex PCR, the TCRdb table keeps only in-frame clones and is missing some. Of approximately 240,000 clones listed, about 89% were seen once; the top ten hold around 1.8%. This sequence joins TRBV5-6 and TRBJ2-1; 7 nucleotides agree with TRBD1. This receptor was taken from a woman between 18 and 29 years old who had recovered from COVID-19. The sample was PBMCs or T cells enriched from blood (not recorded which). CDR3 protein: CASRIRDSYNEQFF. For the CDR3, the DNA is TGTGCCAGCAGGATCCGGGACAGTTACAATGAGCAGTTCTTC.